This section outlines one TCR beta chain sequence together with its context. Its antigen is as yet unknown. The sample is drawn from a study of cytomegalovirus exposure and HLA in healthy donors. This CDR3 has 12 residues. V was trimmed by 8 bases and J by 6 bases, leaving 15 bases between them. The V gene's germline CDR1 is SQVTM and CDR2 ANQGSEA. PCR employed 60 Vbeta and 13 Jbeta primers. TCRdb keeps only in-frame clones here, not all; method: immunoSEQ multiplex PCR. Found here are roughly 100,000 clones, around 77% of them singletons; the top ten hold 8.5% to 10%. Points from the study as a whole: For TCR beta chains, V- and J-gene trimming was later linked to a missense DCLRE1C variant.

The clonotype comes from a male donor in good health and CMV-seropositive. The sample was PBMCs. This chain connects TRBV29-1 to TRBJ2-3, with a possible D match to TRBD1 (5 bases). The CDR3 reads CSFFPDSDTQYF. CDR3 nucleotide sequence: TGCAGCTTCTTCCCTGACAGCGATACGCAGTATTTT.